This T cell receptor beta chain was sequenced in a study of CD8 T cells in ankylosing spondylitis. Broader study findings: Seemingly distinctive of ankylosing spondylitis blood was a TCR beta motif formed by eight highly homologous variants.

On this clonotype: What it binds is unknown.

Deletions cut 5 bases from V and 1 base from J, with 8 bases between. The CDR3 length is 12 residues. CDR1 is SQVTM, CDR2 ANQGSEA, per germline. One entry per CDR3 protein results from TCRdb running MiXCR on the 5' RACE reads. This repertoire shows under 550,000 distinct CDR3 sequences, approximately 26% found once; its top ten account for about 0.92%. The origin of this receptor is a male donor with ankylosing spondylitis. The V and J genes are TRBV29-1 and TRBJ2-5; D gene ambiguous. The material sequenced was blood, either unsorted or a sorted T cell fraction (not recorded which). Here the CDR3 DNA reads TGCAGCGTTATAGGGATCCAAGAGACCCAGTACTTC. Its translation is CSVIGIQETQYF.